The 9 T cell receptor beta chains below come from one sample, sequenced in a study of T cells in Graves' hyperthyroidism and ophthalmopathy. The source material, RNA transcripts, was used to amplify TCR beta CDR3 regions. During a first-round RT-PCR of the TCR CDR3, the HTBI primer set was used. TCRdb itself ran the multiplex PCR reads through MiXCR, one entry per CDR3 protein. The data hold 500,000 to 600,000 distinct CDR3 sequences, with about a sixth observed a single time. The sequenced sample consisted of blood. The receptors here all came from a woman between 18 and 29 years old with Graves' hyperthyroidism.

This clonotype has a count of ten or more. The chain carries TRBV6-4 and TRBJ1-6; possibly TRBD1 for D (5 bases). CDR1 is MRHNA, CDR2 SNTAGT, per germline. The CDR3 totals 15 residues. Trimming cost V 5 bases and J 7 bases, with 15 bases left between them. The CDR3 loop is CASSHDLGGNSPLHF. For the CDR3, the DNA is TGTGCCAGCAGTCACGACCTCGGGGGGAATTCACCCCTCCACTTT.

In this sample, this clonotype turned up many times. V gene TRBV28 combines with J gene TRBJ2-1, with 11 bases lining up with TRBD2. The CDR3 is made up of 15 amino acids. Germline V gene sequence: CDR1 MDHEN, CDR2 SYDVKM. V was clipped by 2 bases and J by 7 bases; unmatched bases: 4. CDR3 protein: CASSLSLAGGNEQFF. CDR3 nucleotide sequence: TGTGCCAGCAGTTTAAGTCTAGCGGGAGGAAATGAGCAGTTCTTC.

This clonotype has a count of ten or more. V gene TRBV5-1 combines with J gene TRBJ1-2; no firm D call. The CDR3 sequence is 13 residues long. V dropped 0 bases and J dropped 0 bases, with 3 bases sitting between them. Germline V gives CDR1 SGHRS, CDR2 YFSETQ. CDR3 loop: CASSLVANYGYTF. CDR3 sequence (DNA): TGCGCCAGCAGCTTGGTAGCTAACTATGGCTACACCTTC.

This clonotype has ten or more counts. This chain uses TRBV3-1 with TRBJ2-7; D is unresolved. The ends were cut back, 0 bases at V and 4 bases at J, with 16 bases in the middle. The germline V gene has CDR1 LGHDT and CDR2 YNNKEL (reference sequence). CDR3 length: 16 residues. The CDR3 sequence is CASSQDIPGSQYEQYF. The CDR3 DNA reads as TGTGCCAGCAGCCAAGATATCCCCGGGTCCCAATACGAGCAGTACTTC.

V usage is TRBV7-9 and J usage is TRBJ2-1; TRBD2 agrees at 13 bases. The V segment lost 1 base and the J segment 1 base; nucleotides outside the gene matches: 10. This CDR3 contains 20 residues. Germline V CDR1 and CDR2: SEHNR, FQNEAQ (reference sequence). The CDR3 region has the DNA TGTGCCAGCAGCTTAGGGTCCGGGACTAGCGGGGCCTGGTCCTACAATGAGCAGTTCTTC. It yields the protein CASSLGSGTSGAWSYNEQFF.

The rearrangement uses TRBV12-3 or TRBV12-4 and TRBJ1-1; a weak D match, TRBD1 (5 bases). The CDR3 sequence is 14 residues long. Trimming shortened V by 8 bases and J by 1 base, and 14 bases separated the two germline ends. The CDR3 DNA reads TGTGCCAGCCGATCCGCCGGGGGGAACACTGAAGCTTTCTTT. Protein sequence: CASRSAGGNTEAFF.

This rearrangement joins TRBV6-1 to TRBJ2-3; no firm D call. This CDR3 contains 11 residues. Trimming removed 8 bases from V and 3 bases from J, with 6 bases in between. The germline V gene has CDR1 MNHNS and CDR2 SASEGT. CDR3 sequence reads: CASGNTDTQYF. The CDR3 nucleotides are TGTGCCAGCGGGAATACAGATACGCAGTATTTT.

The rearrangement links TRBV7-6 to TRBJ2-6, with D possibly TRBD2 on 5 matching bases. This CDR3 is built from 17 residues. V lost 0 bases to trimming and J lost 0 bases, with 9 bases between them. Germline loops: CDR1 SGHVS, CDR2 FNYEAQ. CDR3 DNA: TGTGCCAGCAGCTTAGCGCCTGCGGGCTCTGGGGCCAACGTCCTGACTTTC. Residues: CASSLAPAGSGANVLTF.

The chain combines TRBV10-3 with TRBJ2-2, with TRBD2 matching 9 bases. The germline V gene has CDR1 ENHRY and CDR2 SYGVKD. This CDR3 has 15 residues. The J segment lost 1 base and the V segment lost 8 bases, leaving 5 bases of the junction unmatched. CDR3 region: CAIGGSGRNTGELFF. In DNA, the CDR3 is TGTGCCATCGGGGGTAGCGGGAGGAACACCGGGGAGCTGTTTTTT.